Following are 17 T cell receptor beta chains from one sample sequenced in a study of STAT5B mutations in CD4+ large granular lymphocyte leukemia. Clones were sequenced by immunoSEQ multiplex PCR, and TCRdb holds only the in-frame ones, with some missing. The profile shows 30,000 to 35,000 clones, 68% of them singletons. Sequenced sample: CD4+ T cells from blood buffy coats. Receptors were obtained from a human donor in good health.

A single count supports this clone. The chain combines TRBV27 with TRBJ2-5, with unresolved D. This CDR3 is 12 amino acids long. Between the trimmed V and J ends, which lost 3 bases and 5 bases, there was a span of 7 bases. In germline, CDR1 is MNHEY, CDR2 SMNVEV (reference sequence). CDR3 loop: CASSFGEETQYF. Here the CDR3 DNA reads TGTGCCAGCAGTTTCGGAGAGGAGACCCAGTACTTC.

There are a few counts of this clone. The V and J genes are TRBV7-9 and TRBJ1-1; no reliable D call. The CDR3 is 15 residues long. The V gene's germline CDR1 is SEHNR and CDR2 FQNEAQ (reference sequence). V lost 7 bases and J 1 base, leaving 16 bases between the germline ends. The CDR3 is CASNSEWQANTEAFF. The CDR3 DNA is TGTGCCAGCAACTCCGAGTGGCAGGCGAACACTGAAGCTTTCTTT.

V gene TRBV9 combines with J gene TRBJ2-2; 7 nucleotides line up with TRBD2. The trim removed 4 bases at V and 3 bases at J, leaving 9 bases unmatched. CDR1 and CDR2 (germline): SGDLS, YYNGEE. This CDR3 is 16 amino acids long. CDR3 protein: CASSPRWAGDTGELFF. The CDR3 DNA reads TGTGCCAGCAGCCCTAGGTGGGCGGGGGACACCGGGGAGCTGTTTTTT.

The chain uses TRBV9 and TRBJ2-1; TRBD2 might be the D (5 bases). The ends were cut back, 0 bases at V and 3 bases at J, with 10 bases in the middle. The CDR3 runs to 15 residues. Germline CDR1 is SGDLS and CDR2 is YYNGEE. The CDR3 region is CASSVATGFYNEQFF. The CDR3 DNA reads TGTGCCAGCAGCGTAGCTACGGGGTTCTACAATGAGCAGTTCTTC.

The CDR3 DNA reads as TGTGCCAGCAGCTTAGGGCAGGGACAAGAGACCCAGTACTTC. The encoded protein is CASSLGQGQETQYF. V and J are TRBV7-8 and TRBJ2-5; tentatively, D is TRBD1 (5 bases). Deletions cut 1 base from V and 2 bases from J, with 8 bases between. The CDR3 loop spans 14 amino acids. CDR1 SGHVS and CDR2 FQNEAQ come from the germline V gene.

This clone was detected once. CDR3 sequence: CASSIGGSLSYNEQFF. CDR3 in DNA: TGTGCCAGTAGTATAGGGGGCAGCCTCTCCTACAATGAGCAGTTCTTC. V and J are TRBV19 and TRBJ2-1, with D perhaps TRBD1 (5 bases). The germline CDR1 and CDR2 sequences are LNHDA and SQIVND (reference sequence). CDR3 length equals 16 residues. Trimming removed 1 base at V and 0 bases at J, with 10 bases between.

The chain uses TRBV2 and TRBJ2-7; 9 bases match TRBD1. CDR1 and CDR2 from the germline V gene are SNHLY and FYNNEI. The CDR3 totals 14 residues. Trimming at V came to 6 bases and at J to 4 bases, leaving 7 bases not matched to a gene. The CDR3 here is CASRAGTGLYEQYF. The CDR3 coding sequence is TGTGCCAGCAGGGCCGGGACAGGGTTATACGAGCAGTACTTC.

V is TRBV7-2 and J is TRBJ2-1, with 13 positions matching TRBD2. This CDR3 is 15 amino acids long. CDR1 is SGHTA and CDR2 is FQGNSA in the germline V gene. J lost 7 bases, V lost 5 bases, and 5 bases had no gene match. The CDR3 reads CASSEGLAGWNEQFF. The CDR3 DNA reads TGTGCCAGCAGCGAGGGACTAGCGGGGTGGAATGAGCAGTTCTTC. The full variable domain, completed using reference TRBV7-2 and TRBJ2-1, is GAGVSQSPSNKVTEKGKDVELRCDPISGHTALYWYRQSLGQGLEFLIYFQGNSAPDKSGLPSDRFSAERTGGSVSTLTIQRTQQEDSAVYLCASSEGLAGWNEQFFGPGTRLTVL.

CDR3 loop: CASTSGTSGNTGNEQFF. CDR3 DNA sequence: TGTGCCAGCACCTCAGGGACTAGCGGCAATACAGGGAATGAGCAGTTCTTC. V usage is TRBV11-1 and J usage is TRBJ2-1; TRBD2 matches 11 bases. This CDR3 spans 17 amino acids. Germline CDR1 and CDR2: SGHAT and FQDESV (reference sequence). After removal of 7 bases from V and 7 bases from J, the junction contained 15 bases not matched to a gene.

The chain combines TRBV7-9 with TRBJ2-3, with D maybe TRBD2 (6 bases). Per the germline V gene, CDR1 is SEHNR and CDR2 is FQNEAQ (reference sequence). The CDR3 has 15 residues. The V end lost 5 bases, the J end lost 1 base, and 13 bases lay between the germline ends. As DNA, the CDR3 is TGTGCCAGCAGCGTTACTAGCCCGGGCACAGATACGCAGTATTTT. This encodes CASSVTSPGTDTQYF.

This clone has just a few counts. V is TRBV7-8 and J is TRBJ2-3, with 10 bases that match TRBD2. Germline V gene lookup returns CDR1 SGHVS and CDR2 FQNEAQ. The junction had 8 bases not matched to a gene; V was cut back by 9 bases and J by 8 bases. The CDR3 has 13 residues. CDR3 DNA sequence: TGTGCCAGTCTAAGCGGGGGGGCACTTACGCAGTATTTT. Translated, it gives CASLSGGALTQYF. The full variable domain, with the rest looked up from reference TRBV7-8 and TRBJ2-3, is GAGVSQSPRYKVAKRGQDVALRCDPISGHVSLFWYQQALGQGPEFLTYFQNEAQLDKSGLPSDRFFAERPEGSVSTLKIQRTQQEDSAVYLCASLSGGALTQYFGPGTRLTVL.

The chain uses TRBV19 and TRBJ1-1, with D tentatively TRBD1 (6 bases). CDR3 length equals 16 residues. V was pared by 9 bases and J by 1 base, with 21 bases between. Germline lookup yields CDR1 LNHDA and CDR2 SQIVND (reference sequence). The CDR3 spells CASKLTGGRKNTEAFF. CDR3 bases: TGTGCCAGCAAATTAACCGGGGGCCGTAAGAACACTGAAGCTTTCTTT.

The rearrangement joins TRBV4-2 to TRBJ2-3, with 7 nucleotides matching TRBD1. Germline CDR1 is LGHNA and CDR2 is YNFKEQ. Trimming at V came to 2 bases and at J to 5 bases, leaving 4 bases not matched to a gene. The CDR3 spans 14 residues. The CDR3, as DNA: TGTGCCAGCAGCCAACCGACAGGGAGAGATACGCAGTATTTT. It is translated as CASSQPTGRDTQYF.

The J gene is TRBJ1-6, the V gene TRBV9; D unclear. The CDR3 has 11 amino acids. Germline loops: CDR1 SGDLS, CDR2 YYNGEE. V was shortened by 3 bases and J by 13 bases, with 8 bases between the two germline ends. Here the CDR3 reads CASSGEGPLHF. For the CDR3, the DNA is TGTGCCAGCAGCGGCGAAGGGCCCCTCCACTTT.

This chain links TRBV7-9 with TRBJ2-1, with D unclear. Per the germline V gene, CDR1 is SEHNR and CDR2 is FQNEAQ (reference sequence). The CDR3 is 15 amino acids. V was cut by 2 bases and J by 3 bases, with 11 bases left in between. CDR3 DNA: TGTGCCAGCAGCTTACCGGCTGCAAACTACAATGAGCAGTTCTTC. Protein: CASSLPAANYNEQFF.

This clone is a singleton in its sample. V and J are TRBV7-6 and TRBJ1-1; D remains unclear. Germline V gene sequence: CDR1 SGHVS, CDR2 FNYEAQ. Trimming pared 0 bases from V and 3 bases from J, leaving 11 bases between. CDR3 length: 15 residues. CDR3 sequence reads: CASSLAPKRDTEAFF. The CDR3 bases are TGTGCCAGCAGCTTAGCACCCAAGAGGGACACTGAAGCTTTCTTT.

This chain connects TRBV27 to TRBJ2-7, with D maybe TRBD1 (7 bases). This CDR3 spans 13 amino acids. Germline CDR1 and CDR2: MNHEY and SMNVEV (reference sequence). V was trimmed by 3 bases and J by 7 bases, leaving 13 bases between them. CDR3 in DNA: TGTGCCAGCAGTTTGGAGGGGGCGGGGGAGCAGTACTTC. Protein: CASSLEGAGEQYF.